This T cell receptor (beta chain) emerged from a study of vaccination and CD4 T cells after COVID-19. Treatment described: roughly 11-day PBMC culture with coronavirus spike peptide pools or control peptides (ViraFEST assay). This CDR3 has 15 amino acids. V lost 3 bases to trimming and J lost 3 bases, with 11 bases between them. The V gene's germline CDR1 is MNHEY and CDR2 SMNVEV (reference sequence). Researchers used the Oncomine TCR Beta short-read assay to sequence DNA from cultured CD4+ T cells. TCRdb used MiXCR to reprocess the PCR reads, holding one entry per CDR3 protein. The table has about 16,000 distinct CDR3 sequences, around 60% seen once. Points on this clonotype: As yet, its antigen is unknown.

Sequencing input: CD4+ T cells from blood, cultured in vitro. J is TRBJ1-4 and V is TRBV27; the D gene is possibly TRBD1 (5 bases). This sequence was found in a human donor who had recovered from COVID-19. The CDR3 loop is CASSFRALANEKLFF. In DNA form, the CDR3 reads TGTGCCAGCAGTTTCAGGGCTCTAGCTAATGAAAAACTGTTTTTT.